The next 27 T cell receptor beta chains were all read from a single sample in a study of cytomegalovirus exposure and HLA in healthy donors. Clones were read by immunoSEQ multiplex PCR, and TCRdb kept only the in-frame ones, dropping some. The sample includes over 150,000 clones, less than 95% of them seen just once. Sequencing was carried out using PBMCs. The source is a woman between 18 and 29 years old in good health and CMV-seropositive.

V and J are TRBV4-1 and TRBJ1-1; a possible D gene is TRBD1 (6 bases). Germline CDR1 and CDR2: MGHRA and YSYEKL. V was shortened by 6 bases and J by 5 bases, with 22 bases between the two germline ends. The length of the CDR3 is 16 residues. The CDR3 DNA reads TGCGCCAGCAGTCGAAAAGACAGGCGGAGTGAGACTGAAGCTTTCTTT. This sequence encodes CASSRKDRRSETEAFF.

The chain has TRBV5-1 and TRBJ2-7, with a weak D call TRBD2 (6 bases). V lost 0 bases, J lost 6 bases, and 13 bases lay in between. This CDR3 has 14 residues. Germline V lookup: CDR1 SGHRS, CDR2 YFSETQ. The CDR3, as DNA: TGCGCCAGCAGCTTGGTGGGGGGAGAAAGCGAGCAGTACTTC. Amino acids: CASSLVGGESEQYF.

This chain connects TRBV11-1 to TRBJ1-2, with TRBD1 as a possible D gene (6 bases). The CDR3 is 14 amino acids. Germline V CDR1 and CDR2: SGHAT, FQDESV (reference sequence). V shed 5 bases and J shed 2 bases, with 12 bases lying between them. The CDR3 region is CASSHGTQNYGYTF. The CDR3 DNA reads TGTGCCAGCAGCCACGGGACACAGAACTATGGCTACACCTTC.

This clone was seen a handful of times. The genes are TRBV12-1 and TRBJ1-4; TRBD1, the table's D call, lacks a check against the DNA. TRBV12-1 is shown as a pseudogene. There are 14 residues in the CDR3. The CDR3: CASNLGQTNEKLFF. The CDR3, as DNA: TGTGCCAGCAATCTGGGACAGACTAATGAAAAACTGTTTTTT.

The chain uses TRBV11-2 and TRBJ2-4; D might be TRBD2 (6 bases). V dropped 4 bases and J dropped 0 bases, with 19 bases sitting between them. Germline V gene sequence: CDR1 SGHAT, CDR2 FQNNGV. The CDR3 loop spans 18 amino acids. CDR3 sequence: CASSSPFLAGRAKNIQYF. CDR3 nucleotides: TGTGCCAGCAGCTCCCCCTTTCTGGCGGGACGAGCCAAAAACATTCAGTACTTC.

In this sample, this clone turned up once. The CDR3 DNA sequence: TGTGCCAGCAGCTTTGGACAGGGCGGGGGCACCTTC. Translating gives CASSFGQGGGTF. The chain uses TRBV7-2 and TRBJ1-2; 8 bases fit TRBD1. The CDR3 consists of 12 residues. J gave up 13 bases and V 3 bases, and 7 bases lay outside the gene matches. Germline V gives CDR1 SGHTA, CDR2 FQGNSA.

This clone was seen a handful of times. The J gene is TRBJ2-7, the V gene TRBV7-6, with TRBD1 as a possible D gene (6 bases). The CDR3 has 14 residues. V was cut by 7 bases and J by 0 bases, with 13 bases left in between. Germline V CDR1 and CDR2: SGHVS, FNYEAQ. The CDR3 bases are TGTGCCAGCACTCGACAGGCCACCTCCTACGAGCAGTACTTC. This encodes CASTRQATSYEQYF.

This chain links TRBV27 with TRBJ2-1, with 7 bases fitting TRBD2. This CDR3 has 15 amino acids. V shed 2 bases and J 8 bases; nucleotides not matched to a gene: 9. Germline loops: CDR1 MNHEY, CDR2 SMNVEV (reference sequence). The CDR3 region is CASSLDGRRRYEQFF. The CDR3 coding sequence is TGTGCCAGCAGTTTAGACGGGAGGAGAAGGTATGAGCAGTTCTTC.

The chain links TRBV7-2 to TRBJ1-1; the D gene is possibly TRBD1 (5 bases). The CDR3 extends over 15 amino acids. V dropped 1 base and J dropped 1 base, with 10 bases sitting between them. CDR1 is SGHTA, CDR2 FQGNSA, per germline. The CDR3 is CASSLGGPRNTEAFF. The CDR3 DNA is TGTGCCAGCAGCTTAGGGGGCCCCAGGAACACTGAAGCTTTCTTT.

CDR3 in DNA: TGTGCCAGCAGTCCGGACAGCTATAACTCCTACGAGCAGTACTTC. Protein product: CASSPDSYNSYEQYF. This rearrangement joins TRBV6-5 to TRBJ2-7, with D possibly matching TRBD1 (6 bases). The CDR3 spans 15 residues. V dropped 5 bases and J dropped 0 bases, with 14 bases sitting between them. CDR1 is MNHEY, CDR2 SVGAGI, per germline.

This chain joins TRBV27 and TRBJ2-7; tentative D call: TRBD2 (5 bases). Per the germline V gene, CDR1 is MNHEY and CDR2 is SMNVEV (reference sequence). This CDR3 is 16 amino acids long. V was pared by 6 bases and J by 0 bases, with 18 bases between. The DNA for the CDR3 is TGTGCCAGCAGCCGACTAAGCGCCGTGGGCTCCTACGAGCAGTACTTC. This encodes CASSRLSAVGSYEQYF.

The gene calls are TRBV27 and TRBJ2-3, with 10 bases matching TRBD2. The CDR3 runs to 14 residues. CDR1 is MNHEY, CDR2 SMNVEV, per germline (reference sequence). V shed 5 bases, J shed 7 bases, and the junction held 6 bases outside the gene matches. In DNA, the CDR3 is TGTGCCAGCAGTCAGCTAGCGGGAGAGCATACGCAGTATTTT. It codes for CASSQLAGEHTQYF.

V usage is TRBV15 and J usage is TRBJ2-1; 8 nucleotides line up with TRBD2. The CDR3 contains 19 residues. The V segment lost 0 bases and the J segment 5 bases; nucleotides outside the gene matches: 15. Germline assignment: CDR1 LNHNV and CDR2 YYDKDF (reference sequence). CDR3 bases: TGTGCCACCAGCAGAGATTTCCCCCTTGGAGCGGGGGTCAACAATGAGCAGTTCTTC. This sequence encodes CATSRDFPLGAGVNNEQFF.

The chain links TRBV9 to TRBJ2-7; D is possibly TRBD2 (6 bases). V lost 0 bases and J lost 1, with 11 bases in between. The germline CDR1 and CDR2 sequences are SGDLS and YYNGEE. The CDR3 has 15 residues. The CDR3 DNA reads as TGTGCCAGCAGCGTAGACTCGGCGGGGTCCTACGAGCAGTACTTC. Its translation is CASSVDSAGSYEQYF.

The V gene is TRBV18, the J gene TRBJ1-1; the D is unclear. Per germline, CDR1 KGHSH and CDR2 LQKENI. The CDR3 is 13 amino acids. Trimming stripped 6 bases from V and 0 bases from J, with 8 bases between. The CDR3 spells CASSAAVNTEAFF. CDR3 nucleotide sequence: TGTGCCAGCTCCGCGGCGGTGAACACTGAAGCTTTCTTT. Combining the CDR3 with reference TRBV18 and TRBJ1-1 gives the whole variable domain NAGVMQNPRHLVRRRGQEARLRCSPMKGHSHVYWYRQLPEEGLKFMVYLQKENIIDESGMPKERFSAEFPKEGPSILRIQQVVRGDSAAYFCASSAAVNTEAFFGQGTRLTVV.

The chain links TRBV28 to TRBJ1-1, with D tentatively TRBD1 (5 bases). Germline CDR1 MDHEN, CDR2 SYDVKM. CDR3 size: 16 residues. With 6 bases removed from V and 0 bases from J, the gap between germline ends came to 17 bases. CDR3 in DNA: TGTGCCAGCAGCTACAGACAGTTTCCGTTGAACACTGAAGCTTTCTTT. Translating it yields CASSYRQFPLNTEAFF.

For the CDR3, the DNA is TGTGCCAGCAGTTTTTTCATACAGGCCGCCGGGGAGCTGTTTTTT. This gives the protein CASSFFIQAAGELFF. The J gene is TRBJ2-2, the V gene TRBV28; possible D gene TRBD1, 5 bases. Looked up from germline, CDR1 is MDHEN and CDR2 is SYDVKM. The V gene lost 3 bases and the J gene lost 6 bases, with 14 bases spanning the gap. The CDR3 spans 15 residues.

This chain links TRBV7-7 with TRBJ2-3; D is possibly TRBD2 (5 bases). V was pared by 5 bases and J by 3 bases, with 18 bases between. The CDR3 spans 16 residues. CDR1 and CDR2 from the germline V gene are SSHAT and FNYEAQ (reference sequence). The CDR3 region has the DNA TGTGCCAGCAGCCCTCTTTCTGGGAGTGGAACAGATACGCAGTATTTT. This encodes CASSPLSGSGTDTQYF.

Notes on this clone: The same CDR3 is also encoded by other DNA sequences in this sample. The V call is TRBV18, the J call TRBJ2-7; TRBD1 aligns across 7 bases. There are 13 residues in the CDR3. Germline V gives CDR1 KGHSH, CDR2 LQKENI. V lost 5 bases to trimming and J lost 1 base; unmatched junction nucleotides: 2. CDR3 DNA sequence: TGTGCCAGCTCAAGGGACAGTTCCTACGAGCAGTACTTC. Residues: CASSRDSSYEQYF.

This chain links TRBV15 with TRBJ2-7; the D is unclear. In germline, CDR1 is LNHNV, CDR2 YYDKDF (reference sequence). The CDR3 spans 15 residues. V lost 0 bases to trimming and J lost 4 bases, with 13 bases between them. The CDR3 nucleotides are TGTGCCACCAGCAGAGATGGTAGCCAGAGGTACGAGCAGTACTTC. Its translation: CATSRDGSQRYEQYF.

The V gene is TRBV29-1, the J gene TRBJ2-7, with 9 bases matching TRBD2. There are 16 residues in the CDR3. J gave up 5 bases and V 6 bases, and 17 bases lay outside the gene matches. Looked up from germline, CDR1 is SQVTM and CDR2 is ANQGSEA. DNA for the CDR3: TGCAGCGTAAGTCTACCCCCGGGACTAGCTATAGACGAGCAGTACTTC. Translating it yields CSVSLPPGLAIDEQYF.

The J gene is TRBJ2-3, the V gene TRBV19; 13 bases match TRBD2. The CDR3 contains 16 residues. The germline V gene encodes CDR1 LNHDA and CDR2 SQIVND (reference sequence). With V trimmed by 6 bases and J by 2 bases, 5 bases remained unmatched. In nucleotides, the CDR3 is TGTGCCAGTAGGGGACTAGCGGGGACCTCCACAGATACGCAGTATTTT. Translation: CASRGLAGTSTDTQYF.

This clone was recorded only once. The chain combines TRBV5-1 with TRBJ1-4; D remains ambiguous. This CDR3 contains 17 residues. Germline V lookup: CDR1 SGHRS, CDR2 YFSETQ. V gave up 0 bases and J gave up 4 bases, with 16 bases separating them. The CDR3 sequence: CASSLGSYGGLNEKLFF. DNA for the CDR3: TGCGCCAGCAGCTTGGGATCTTATGGTGGGCTTAATGAAAAACTGTTTTTT.

This clone was detected a few times. The V gene is TRBV6-6, the J gene TRBJ1-2; 9 nucleotides match TRBD1. The CDR3 runs to 15 residues. CDR1 is MNHNY, CDR2 SVGAGI, per germline (reference sequence). Trimming at V came to 5 bases and at J to 3 bases, leaving 7 bases not matched to a gene. CDR3 sequence (DNA): TGTGCCAGCAGTCCGAACAGGGGGCAACACTATGGCTACACCTTC. Translated, it gives CASSPNRGQHYGYTF.

The V gene is TRBV6-1, the J gene TRBJ2-7, with TRBD2 matching 12 bases. Losses at the gene ends were 6 bases for V and 5 bases for J; bases not matched to a gene: 8. The CDR3 has 15 amino acids. Germline loops: CDR1 MNHNS, CDR2 SASEGT. The CDR3 sequence is CASRSSSGGADEQYF. In DNA, the CDR3 is TGTGCCAGCAGAAGTTCTAGCGGGGGGGCCGACGAGCAGTACTTC.

This clone was recorded only once. The CDR3 DNA sequence: TGCGCCAGCAGCTTGGCACAGGGGACCTACGAGCAGTACTTC. Its protein product is CASSLAQGTYEQYF. The chain recombines TRBV5-1 with TRBJ2-7; 7 nucleotides line up with TRBD1. This CDR3 contains 14 residues. Germline V lookup: CDR1 SGHRS, CDR2 YFSETQ. With 0 bases clipped from V and 2 bases from J, the junction kept 2 bases outside the gene matches. Full variable domain (remainder filled in from reference TRBV5-1 and TRBJ2-7): KAGVTQTPRYLIKTRGQQVTLSCSPISGHRSVSWYQQTPGQGLQFLFEYFSETQRNKGNFPGRFSGRQFSNSRSEMNVSTLELGDSALYLCASSLAQGTYEQYFGPGTRLTVT.

This clone has just a few counts. V usage is TRBV2 and J usage is TRBJ1-6; D remains unclear. This CDR3 comprises 13 residues. Germline V gene lookup returns CDR1 SNHLY and CDR2 FYNNEI. Trimming shortened V by 7 bases and J by 9 bases, and 13 bases separated the two germline ends. The CDR3 region has the DNA TGTGCCAGCACCGCCCTAGAGGGTTCACCCCTCCACTTT. Amino acids: CASTALEGSPLHF.